Below are 2 T cell receptor beta chains sequenced from a single sample in a study of Ad26.COV2.S vaccination and SARS-CoV-2 variants. The assay was immunoSEQ multiplex PCR, and TCRdb's table has in-frame clones only and misses some. The sample carries about 350,000 clones, about 91% recorded once. This sample comprised peripheral blood, obtained after recovery from COVID-19. These receptors were collected from a human donor who had recovered from COVID-19.

This chain joins TRBV29-1 and TRBJ1-2; D ambiguous. CDR3 length: 14 residues. The V end was cut by 0 bases, the J end by 1 base, with 9 bases between. Germline loops: CDR1 SQVTM, CDR2 ANQGSEA. CDR3 in DNA: TGCAGCGTTGAAGATCGACAACGTAACTATGGCTACACCTTC. Translating gives CSVEDRQRNYGYTF.

The chain is built from TRBV18 and TRBJ2-3; TRBD2 matches at 9 bases. The CDR3 is made up of 15 amino acids. V trimming: 2 bases; J trimming: 3 bases; junction bases outside the gene matches: 3. CDR1 is KGHSH, CDR2 LQKENI, per germline. The CDR3 here is CASSPSSGDTDTQYF. CDR3 nucleotides: TGTGCCAGCTCACCATCTAGCGGGGATACAGATACGCAGTATTTT.